This entry is about one T cell receptor (beta chain). The sequenced template was RNA, covering the TCR beta CDR3 region. The library came from an HTBI-primed first-round RT-PCR and a second-round multiplex PCR. TCRdb reanalysed the multiplex PCR reads using MiXCR and keeps one entry per CDR3 protein. Altogether 1 million to 1.3 million distinct CDR3 sequences are present, less than 45% being singletons, with the ten largest covering around 10%. The source of the sample is a study of Graves' ophthalmopathy and Graves' hyperthyroidism. The sequence derives from an adult man with Graves' hyperthyroidism. The source material was peripheral blood or thyroid tissue (not recorded which).

CDR3 in DNA: TGTGCCAGCAGTTTAGGGACAATCACCGGGGAGCTGTTTTTT. The encoded protein is CASSLGTITGELFF. This chain joins TRBV12-3 or TRBV12-4 and TRBJ2-2, with D perhaps matching TRBD1 (5 bases). Between the trimmed V and J ends, which lost 1 base and 4 bases, there was a span of 7 bases. The CDR3 contains 14 residues.